This T cell receptor beta chain was identified during a study of post-analysis software for immune sequencing data. Prepared libraries of TCR beta cDNA carried unique molecular identifiers. Input populations of 1 to 10 million T cells gave rise to approximately 500,000 cDNA molecules. Each CDR3 protein is one row after TCRdb ran MiXCR on the PCR reads. This table holds almost 700,000 distinct CDR3 sequences, about 60% found once. The CDR3 has 12 residues. The V gene lost 9 bases and the J gene lost 5 bases, with 14 bases spanning the gap. Germline CDR1 is SGHAT and CDR2 is FQDESV (reference sequence). Study-wide points: With TRBV5-6, TRBV5-1 and TRBV20-1 included, about five TRBV segments were more frequent in patients than in controls. Significantly decreased normalized Chao1 diversity was recorded for multiple sclerosis patients relative to controls. F measure grouped same-batch samples tightly together.

In the case of this clonotype: What it recognizes is unknown.

This TCR derives from a girl aged 2-15 years with multiple sclerosis. The chain employs TRBV11-1 and TRBJ2-7; perhaps TRBD1 as D (6 bases). Sample: blood. CDR3 sequence reads: CARTVGAHEQYF. CDR3 nucleotide sequence: TGTGCCAGGACAGTGGGGGCACACGAGCAGTACTTC.